This T cell receptor (beta chain) was sequenced in a study of OX40 agonist ivuxolimab in advanced cancers. Study summary: The dose-escalation group included hepatocellular carcinoma, melanoma, renal cell carcinoma and head and neck cancer.

This clone appeared a single time. Its target is not known. The protocol was immunoSEQ multiplex PCR, while the TCRdb copy is restricted to in-frame clones and leaves out a portion. The sample records under 70,000 clones, around 83% being singletons. CDR3 length: 14 amino acids. The germline V gene has CDR1 MNHEY and CDR2 SMNVEV (reference sequence). V was clipped by 2 bases and J by 6 bases, with 13 bases between them. Findings and limits, study-wide: At 0.1 to 3.0 mg/kg, clonal expansion of CD4+ and CD8+ blood T cells had occurred by week 6.

This sequence originates from an adult with an advanced solid tumor such as melanoma, head and neck, liver or kidney cancer. The sample in question was CD4+ or CD8+ T cells sorted from blood, obtained in a trial of the OX40 agonist ivuxolimab. The chain carries TRBV27 and TRBJ1-2; possible D gene TRBD1, 6 bases. CDR3 sequence: CASSLAGGPHGYTF. The CDR3 region has the DNA TGTGCCAGCAGTTTAGCGGGGGGCCCTCATGGCTACACCTTC.